This note documents a single TCR beta chain sequence. Its antigen is unidentified. This sample is part of a study of T cell responses to AZD1222 COVID-19 vaccine. Looked up from germline, CDR1 is SGHVS and CDR2 is FQNEAQ. The CDR3 has 14 amino acids. J was trimmed by 4 bases and V by 7 bases; bases with no gene match: 8. The study, taken as a whole, reports: The CD4 TCRs associated with vaccination extended across spike and predominated at 160-218 and 743-854. In a largely white British group with more females than males, clonal diversity was possibly underestimated. None of the repertoires were sampled until the peak T cell response had passed. Variant regions that are unmutated are reportedly the target of nearly half of spike-specific TCRs.

Generated by immunoSEQ multiplex PCR, the TCRdb table keeps only in-frame clones and is missing some. The sample gives nearly 90,000 clones, 88% of which show up once; around 5.5% is in the top ten. The receptor's source is an adult in good health. The sequencing here drew on peripheral blood, taken on day 0 of AZD1222 vaccination. The V call is TRBV7-8, the J call TRBJ1-1; 8 bases agree with TRBD1. The DNA of the CDR3 is TGTGCCAGCATCAACGGACAGGGAGGCACTGAAGCTTTCTTT. It encodes CASINGQGGTEAFF.